The 11 T cell receptor beta chains reported below all come from one sample, sequenced in a study of post-analysis software for immune sequencing data. Unique molecular identifiers were carried by the TCR beta cDNA libraries. TCRdb reprocessed the PCR reads with MiXCR, giving one entry per CDR3 protein. This table has hundreds of thousands of distinct CDR3 sequences, 25% to 30% appearing once. No antigen has been assigned to these receptors. General observations from the study: Patients showed TRBV5-6, TRBV5-1 and TRBV20-1 among a few TRBV segments more frequent than in controls.

Input material: blood. Every receptor here comes from a girl between 5 and 17 years old with multiple sclerosis.

The rearrangement joins TRBV24-1 to TRBJ2-1; possible D gene TRBD1, 6 bases. Looked up from germline, CDR1 is KGHDR and CDR2 is SFDVKD. This CDR3 is 13 amino acids long. With 7 bases removed from V and 2 bases from J, the gap between germline ends came to 8 bases. CDR3 sequence: CATRDSAYNEQFF. CDR3 coding DNA: TGTGCCACCAGGGACAGTGCCTACAATGAGCAGTTCTTC.

This rearrangement joins TRBV7-9 to TRBJ1-4, with D maybe TRBD1 (6 bases). The CDR3 length is 15 residues. V gave up 2 bases and J gave up 6 bases, with 13 bases separating them. Germline V CDR1 and CDR2: SEHNR, FQNEAQ (reference sequence). The CDR3 protein is CASSLSGTRDEKLFF. CDR3 coding DNA: TGTGCCAGCAGCTTATCGGGGACAAGGGATGAAAAACTGTTTTTT.

The V call is TRBV7-9, the J call TRBJ2-7; TRBD1 might be the D (6 bases). Germline CDR1 reads SEHNR; CDR2 reads FQNEAQ (reference sequence). V lost 4 bases and J 10 bases, leaving 20 bases between the germline ends. The CDR3 is made up of 14 amino acids. The CDR3 is CASSCRQAQDTQYF. The CDR3 nucleotides read TGTGCCAGCAGCTGCAGACAGGCTCAAGATACCCAGTACTTC.

V and J are TRBV5-1 and TRBJ1-1; D is undetermined. Per germline, CDR1 SGHRS and CDR2 YFSETQ. The ends were cut back, 0 bases at V and 4 bases at J, with 10 bases in the middle. The CDR3 spans 14 residues. CDR3 sequence (DNA): TGCGCCAGCAGCTTGGACGTGGGAAGCACTGAAGCTTTCTTT. Translating gives CASSLDVGSTEAFF. Based on the CDR3 plus reference TRBV5-1 and TRBJ1-1, the full variable domain is KAGVTQTPRYLIKTRGQQVTLSCSPISGHRSVSWYQQTPGQGLQFLFEYFSETQRNKGNFPGRFSGRQFSNSRSEMNVSTLELGDSALYLCASSLDVGSTEAFFGQGTRLTVV.

The V and J genes are TRBV20-1 and TRBJ2-5; no clear D. Germline V CDR1 and CDR2: DFQATT, SNEGSKA (reference sequence). Trimming shortened V by 3 bases and J by 2 bases, and 10 bases separated the two germline ends. The CDR3 is made up of 13 amino acids. CDR3 sequence reads: CSASSARQETQYF. The CDR3 bases are TGCAGTGCTAGCTCGGCACGACAAGAGACCCAGTACTTC.

As regards this clonotype: One end of the junction does not line up with germline, which may come from a read error. The chain joins TRBV20-1 to TRBJ2-6, with TRBD2 matching over 15 bases. This CDR3 comprises 16 residues. CDR1 and CDR2 (germline): DFQATT, SNEGSKA (reference sequence). CDR3 coding DNA: TGCAGTGGCGGACTAGCGGGAGGGCCTGGGGCCAACGTCCGGACTTTC. The encoded protein is CSGGLAGGPGANVRTF.

The chain joins TRBV10-3 to TRBJ2-1, with D perhaps matching TRBD1 (6 bases). The CDR3 is 13 residues long. Germline V lookup: CDR1 ENHRY, CDR2 SYGVKD. The V gene lost 4 bases and the J gene lost 13 bases, with 17 bases spanning the gap. The CDR3: CAISGQGKETQFF. CDR3 nucleotide sequence: TGTGCCATCAGTGGGCAGGGGAAAGAGACCCAGTTCTTC.

The chain uses TRBV10-3 and TRBJ2-5; TRBD1 matches 9 bases. Per germline, CDR1 ENHRY and CDR2 SYGVKD. The CDR3 loop spans 15 amino acids. Trimming cost V 5 bases and J 5 bases; bases outside gene matches: 9. The CDR3 coding sequence is TGTGCCATCAGTCCAGGGACAGGGTTGAAGGAGACCCAGTACTTC. Protein sequence: CAISPGTGLKETQYF.

This clonotype was detected a few times. The genes are TRBV9 and TRBJ1-1; the D gene is possibly TRBD1 (5 bases). Trimming left V 0 bases short and J 8 bases short, with 11 bases between. This CDR3 is built from 13 residues. From germline, CDR1 is SGDLS and CDR2 YYNGEE. The CDR3 is CASSVGGVSEAFF. The DNA of the CDR3 is TGTGCCAGCAGCGTAGGAGGGGTTTCCGAAGCTTTCTTT.

This clonotype was observed a few times. The chain couples TRBV20-1 to TRBJ2-1; 8 bases map to TRBD2. After removal of 3 bases from V and 0 bases from J, the junction contained 7 bases not matched to a gene. The CDR3 extends over 16 amino acids. Germline-derived CDR1 and CDR2 are DFQATT and SNEGSKA (reference sequence). The CDR3 coding sequence is TGCAGTGCTAGCCGACGACTAGCGCCCTCCTACAATGAGCAGTTCTTC. It translates to CSASRRLAPSYNEQFF.

This clonotype was seen once. The rearrangement joins TRBV7-9 to TRBJ1-1; 7 bases fit TRBD1. After removal of 2 bases from V and 1 base from J, the junction contained 10 bases not matched to a gene. This CDR3 spans 17 amino acids. CDR1 and CDR2 from the germline V gene are SEHNR and FQNEAQ (reference sequence). CDR3 sequence: CASSLHTGTAQNTEAFF. DNA for the CDR3: TGTGCCAGCAGCTTACATACCGGGACAGCACAGAACACTGAAGCTTTCTTT.